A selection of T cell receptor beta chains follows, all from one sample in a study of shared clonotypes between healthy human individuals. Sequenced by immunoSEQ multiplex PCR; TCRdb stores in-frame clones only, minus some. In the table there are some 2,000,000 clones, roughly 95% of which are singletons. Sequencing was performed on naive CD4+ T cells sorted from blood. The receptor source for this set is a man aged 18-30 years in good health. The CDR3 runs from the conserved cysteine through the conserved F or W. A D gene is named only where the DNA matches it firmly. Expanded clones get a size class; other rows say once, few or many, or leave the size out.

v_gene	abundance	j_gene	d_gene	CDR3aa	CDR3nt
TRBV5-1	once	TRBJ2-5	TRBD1	CASRQQGAGETQYF	TGCGCCAGCAGACAACAGGGGGCAGGAGAGACCCAGTACTTC
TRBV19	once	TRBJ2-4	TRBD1	CASSPSGTGLPKNIQYF	TGTGCCAGTAGTCCCTCCGGGACAGGCCTACCCAAAAACATTCAGTACTTC
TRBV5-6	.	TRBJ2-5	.	CASSLASETQYF	TGTGCCAGCAGCTTGGCGAGCGAGACCCAGTACTTC
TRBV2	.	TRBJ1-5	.	CASSVSQPQHF	TGTGCCAGCAGTGTTAGTCAGCCCCAGCATTTT
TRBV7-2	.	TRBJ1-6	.	CASSLEWGSYNSPLHF	TGTGCCAGCAGCCTAGAGTGGGGGTCCTATAATTCACCCCTCCACTTT
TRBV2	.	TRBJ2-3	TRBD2	CASSERELADTQYF	TGTGCCAGCAGTGAGCGGGAGCTCGCAGATACGCAGTATTTT
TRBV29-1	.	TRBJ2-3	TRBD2	CSVDSGGTDTQYF	TGCAGCGTTGATAGCGGGGGAACAGATACGCAGTATTTT
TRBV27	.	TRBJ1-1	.	CASSVLQANTEAFF	TGTGCCAGCAGTGTTCTACAAGCGAACACTGAAGCTTTCTTT
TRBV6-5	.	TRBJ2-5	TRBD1	CASRWTGSSQETQYF	TGTGCCAGCAGATGGACAGGGAGTTCCCAAGAGACCCAGTACTTC
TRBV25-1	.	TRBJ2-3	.	CASCGRFSTDTQYF	TGTGCCAGCTGTGGGAGGTTTAGCACAGATACGCAGTATTTT
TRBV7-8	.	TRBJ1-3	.	CASSLAGLRLGDTIYF	TGTGCCAGCAGCTTAGCGGGGCTTCGACTTGGAGACACCATATATTTT
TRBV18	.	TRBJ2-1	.	CASSPSQSGRNYYNEQFF	TGTGCCAGCTCACCTTCCCAATCGGGACGTAACTACTACAATGAGCAGTTCTTC
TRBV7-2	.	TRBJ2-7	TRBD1	CASSLRTGTYEQYF	TGTGCCAGCAGCCTACGGACAGGGACTTACGAGCAGTACTTC
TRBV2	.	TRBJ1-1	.	CASRPTGGATEAFF	TGTGCCAGCAGGCCGACAGGAGGGGCCACTGAAGCTTTCTTT
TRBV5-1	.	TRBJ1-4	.	CASSHIGSTNEKLFF	TGCGCCAGCAGCCACATCGGTTCAACTAATGAAAAACTGTTTTTT
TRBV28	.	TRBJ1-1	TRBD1	CASTSGQGGAFF	TGTGCCAGCACCTCGGGGCAGGGGGGAGCTTTCTTT
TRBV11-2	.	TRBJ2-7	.	CASSLRTPYEQYF	TGTGCCAGCAGCTTAAGGACACCCTACGAGCAGTACTTC
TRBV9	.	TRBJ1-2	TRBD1	CASRRQGRTFGYTF	TGTGCCAGCCGACGACAGGGTAGGACCTTTGGCTACACCTTC
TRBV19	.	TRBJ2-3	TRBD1	CASRSRGQGTDTQYF	TGTGCCAGTCGGTCCCGCGGACAGGGAACAGATACGCAGTATTTT
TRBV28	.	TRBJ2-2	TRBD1	CASSRQGRTGELFF	TGTGCCAGCAGTCGACAGGGCAGAACCGGGGAGCTGTTTTTT